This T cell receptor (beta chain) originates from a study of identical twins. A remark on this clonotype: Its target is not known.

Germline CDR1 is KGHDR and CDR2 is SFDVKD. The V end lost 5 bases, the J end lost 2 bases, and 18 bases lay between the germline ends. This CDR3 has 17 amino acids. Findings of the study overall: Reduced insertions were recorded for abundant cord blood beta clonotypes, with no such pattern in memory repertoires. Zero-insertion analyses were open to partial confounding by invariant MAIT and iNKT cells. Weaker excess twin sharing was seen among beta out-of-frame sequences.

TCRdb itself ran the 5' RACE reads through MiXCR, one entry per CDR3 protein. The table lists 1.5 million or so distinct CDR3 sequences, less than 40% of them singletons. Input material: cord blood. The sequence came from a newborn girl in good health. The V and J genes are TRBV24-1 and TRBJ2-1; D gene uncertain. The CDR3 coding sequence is TGTGCCACCAGTGGGACCCTGAACCGATCCCCCTACAATGAGCAGTTCTTC. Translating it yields CATSGTLNRSPYNEQFF.